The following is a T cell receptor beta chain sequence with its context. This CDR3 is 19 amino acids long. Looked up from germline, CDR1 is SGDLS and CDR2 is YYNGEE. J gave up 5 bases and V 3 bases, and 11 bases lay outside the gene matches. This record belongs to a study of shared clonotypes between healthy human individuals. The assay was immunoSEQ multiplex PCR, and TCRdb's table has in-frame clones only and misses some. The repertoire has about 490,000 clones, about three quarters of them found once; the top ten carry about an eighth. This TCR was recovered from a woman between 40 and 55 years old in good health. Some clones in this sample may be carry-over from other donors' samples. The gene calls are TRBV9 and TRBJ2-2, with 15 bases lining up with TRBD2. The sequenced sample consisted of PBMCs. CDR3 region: CASSATLGLAGGRTGELFF. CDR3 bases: TGTGCCAGCAGCGCGACCTTGGGACTAGCGGGAGGACGGACCGGGGAGCTGTTTTTT.